Shown below are 29 T cell receptor beta chains from a single sample sequenced in a study of blood T cell repertoires in COVID-19. The table came from immunoSEQ multiplex PCR; TCRdb's copy has only in-frame clones and leaves some out. The data hold a few hundred thousand clones, with about 91% observed a single time. Sequencing was carried out using PBMCs or T cells enriched from blood (not recorded which). These receptor sequences come from a woman younger than 30 who had recovered from COVID-19.

The chain has TRBV28 and TRBJ1-2; maybe TRBD1 (5 bases). The germline V and J ends were trimmed by 6 bases and 0 bases, with 14 bases remaining between them. CDR3 length equals 15 residues. Germline CDR1 reads MDHEN; CDR2 reads SYDVKM. The CDR3 nucleotides are TGTGCCAGCAGAGATTGGGGGGGAGCTAACTATGGCTACACCTTC. This gives the protein CASRDWGGANYGYTF.

This chain links TRBV3-1 (or the pseudogene TRBV3-2) with TRBJ2-4; D perhaps matches TRBD1 (5 bases). The CDR3 is made up of 13 amino acids. V lost 1 base and J lost 7, with 8 bases in between. Germline CDR1 reads LGHDT; CDR2 reads YNNKEL (reference sequence). CDR3 nucleotide sequence: TGTGCCAGCAGCCAAGGGGGCAGCAACATTCAGTACTTC. Translation: CASSQGGSNIQYF.

The J gene is TRBJ1-1, the V gene TRBV7-2, with D possibly matching TRBD1 (6 bases). V was trimmed by 5 bases and J by 3 bases, leaving 13 bases between them. Germline lookup yields CDR1 SGHTA and CDR2 FQGNSA. The CDR3 has 14 residues. For the CDR3, the DNA is TGTGCCAGCAGCGAACAGGGATTGGACACTGAAGCTTTCTTT. Its translation: CASSEQGLDTEAFF.

This rearrangement joins TRBV10-3 to TRBJ2-3, with D possibly TRBD1 on 6 matching bases. Germline-derived CDR1 and CDR2 are ENHRY and SYGVKD. V shed 4 bases and J shed 1 base, with 15 bases lying between them. The CDR3 loop spans 16 amino acids. The CDR3, as DNA: TGTGCCATCAGTGGTTCGGACAGCGGACGCACAGATACGCAGTATTTT. This translates into CAISGSDSGRTDTQYF.

The V gene is TRBV9, the J gene TRBJ2-7; TRBD1 matches 9 bases. Trimming removed 3 bases from V and 2 bases from J; junction bases left unmatched: 6. The CDR3 covers 15 residues. CDR1 SGDLS and CDR2 YYNGEE come from the germline V gene. This chain's CDR3 is CASSEGGDRAYEQYF. The CDR3 nucleotides read TGTGCCAGCAGCGAAGGGGGGGACAGGGCCTACGAGCAGTACTTC.

The V gene is TRBV7-6, the J gene TRBJ1-1; TRBD1 matches at 8 bases. The CDR3 is made up of 16 amino acids. CDR1 SGHVS and CDR2 FNYEAQ come from the germline V gene. V shed 1 base, J shed 3 bases, and the junction held 7 bases outside the gene matches. The CDR3 DNA reads as TGTGCCAGCAGCTTAGAAGGGGGCAGGGGGCACACTGAAGCTTTCTTT. Its translation: CASSLEGGRGHTEAFF.

V and J are TRBV28 and TRBJ1-4; 9 bases line up with TRBD1. The CDR3 has 17 amino acids. J lost 5 bases, V lost 4 bases, and 11 bases had no gene match. Germline CDR1 and CDR2: MDHEN and SYDVKM. This CDR3 reads CASSSATTGGRNEKLFF. In DNA, the CDR3 is TGTGCCAGCAGTTCCGCGACGACAGGGGGTAGAAATGAAAAACTGTTTTTT.

V usage is TRBV9 and J usage is TRBJ2-1; D remains unclear. The germline V gene has CDR1 SGDLS and CDR2 YYNGEE. CDR3 length equals 13 residues. Trimming stripped 0 bases from V and 9 bases from J, with 10 bases between. The chain's CDR3 is CASSVGTWSEQFF. In DNA form, the CDR3 reads TGTGCCAGCAGCGTAGGAACGTGGAGTGAGCAGTTCTTC.

The CDR3 region is CASRGLTEKLFF. Here the CDR3 DNA reads TGTGCCAGCAGGGGCTTGACTGAAAAACTGTTTTTT. The genes are TRBV28 and TRBJ1-4, with unresolved D. CDR1 and CDR2 (germline): MDHEN, SYDVKM. CDR3 length equals 12 residues. V gave up 6 bases and J gave up 7 bases, with 9 bases separating them. The whole variable domain, filled in from reference TRBV28 and TRBJ1-4, reads DVKVTQSSRYLVKRTGEKVFLECVQDMDHENMFWYRQDPGLGLRLIYFSYDVKMKEKGDIPEGYSVSREKKERFSLILESASTNQTSMYLCASRGLTEKLFFGSGTQLSVL.

This chain links TRBV29-1 with TRBJ2-7, with 7 bases fitting TRBD1. This CDR3 region has 13 residues. V trimming: 6 bases; J trimming: 0 bases; junction bases outside the gene matches: 5. Per germline, CDR1 SQVTM and CDR2 ANQGSEA. CDR3 loop: CSVKTGISYEQYF. As DNA, the CDR3 is TGCAGCGTCAAGACAGGGATCTCCTACGAGCAGTACTTC.

A single count supports this clone. The J gene is TRBJ2-1, the V gene TRBV20-1; 9 bases are a match to TRBD1. The CDR3 totals 11 residues. The germline gives CDR1 DFQATT, CDR2 SNEGSKA (reference sequence). The CDR3 sequence: CRIDRGNEQFF. CDR3 nucleotide sequence: TGCAGGATAGACAGGGGGAATGAGCAGTTCTTC.

The V call is TRBV11-2, the J call TRBJ2-3; 9 bases match TRBD2. The CDR3 is 16 residues long. CDR1 SGHAT and CDR2 FQNNGV come from the germline V gene. Trimming removed 3 bases from V and 0 bases from J; junction bases left unmatched: 4. CDR3 DNA: TGTGCCAGCAGCTTCCGCGGGGGGGCTAGCACAGATACGCAGTATTTT. Amino acids: CASSFRGGASTDTQYF.

V is TRBV7-2 and J is TRBJ2-2; 8 nucleotides align to TRBD1. Germline V CDR1 and CDR2: SGHTA, FQGNSA. CDR3 size: 16 residues. The V segment lost 4 bases and the J segment 3 bases; nucleotides outside the gene matches: 7. Here the CDR3 DNA reads TGTGCCAGCAGCTGGGCAGGGGGCGCGTACACCGGGGAGCTGTTTTTT. It is translated as CASSWAGGAYTGELFF. Drawing the rest from reference TRBV7-2 and TRBJ2-2, the complete variable domain is GAGVSQSPSNKVTEKGKDVELRCDPISGHTALYWYRQSLGQGLEFLIYFQGNSAPDKSGLPSDRFSAERTGGSVSTLTIQRTQQEDSAVYLCASSWAGGAYTGELFFGEGSRLTVL.

With respect to this clone: Relative to the germline gene, one junction end is altered; a read error may explain this. V gene TRBV7-6 combines with J gene TRBJ1-2; 7 bases agree with TRBD1. CDR1 is SGHVS, CDR2 FNYEAQ, per germline. The CDR3 covers 15 residues. Here the CDR3 DNA reads TGTGCCAGCAGCCTTGGGACAGAAGTTGACTATGACTACACCTTC. It translates to CASSLGTEVDYDYTF. The full variable domain, rest sourced from reference TRBV7-6 and TRBJ1-2, is GAGVSQSPRYKVTKRGQDVALRCDPISGHVSLYWYRQALGQGPEFLTYFNYEAQQDKSGLPNDRFSAERPEGSISTLTIQRTEQRDSAMYRCASSLGTEVDYDYTFGSGTRLTVV.

V is TRBV13 and J is TRBJ2-3; 13 bases are shared with TRBD2. V was pared by 4 bases and J by 6 bases, with 10 bases of the junction left unmatched. The germline V gene encodes CDR1 PRHDT and CDR2 FYEKMQ (reference sequence). The CDR3 sequence is 17 residues long. CDR3 in DNA: TGTGCCAGCAGCTACCCCTTGGGACTAGCGGGATCGGATACGCAGTATTTT. Translation: CASSYPLGLAGSDTQYF.

The chain uses TRBV15 and TRBJ1-5; no definite D call. V was trimmed by 1 base and J by 0 bases, leaving 10 bases between them. The CDR3 is 16 amino acids. The germline gives CDR1 LNHNV, CDR2 YYDKDF (reference sequence). The CDR3 bases are TGTGCCACCAGCAGAGCGAGGGAGTATAGCAATCAGCCCCAGCATTTT. Translated, it gives CATSRAREYSNQPQHF.

This sequence joins TRBV6-1 and TRBJ1-6; tentatively, D is TRBD1 (6 bases). Per the germline V gene, CDR1 is MNHNS and CDR2 is SASEGT. This CDR3 comprises 14 residues. Trimming stripped 2 bases from V and 5 bases from J, with 7 bases between. This CDR3 reads CASSERTDNSPLHF. The CDR3 DNA sequence: TGTGCCAGCAGTGAACGGACAGATAATTCACCCCTCCACTTT.

The chain joins TRBV13 to TRBJ2-5; a possible D gene is TRBD1 (5 bases). The CDR3 length is 13 residues. Germline lookup yields CDR1 PRHDT and CDR2 FYEKMQ (reference sequence). V was trimmed by 1 base and J by 6 bases, leaving 9 bases between them. CDR3 residues: CASSLEGRKTQYF. In DNA, the CDR3 is TGTGCCAGCAGCTTAGAGGGGCGAAAGACCCAGTACTTC.

Here the CDR3 DNA reads TGCAGTGCTAGTTCGGTCCAGAACACCGGGGAGCTGTTTTTT. It codes for CSASSVQNTGELFF. The rearrangement links TRBV20-1 to TRBJ2-2, with unresolved D. V was trimmed by 3 bases and J by 1 base, leaving 9 bases between them. CDR1 and CDR2 (germline): DFQATT, SNEGSKA (reference sequence). The CDR3 consists of 14 residues.

This chain connects TRBV14 to TRBJ2-1, with 9 bases aligning to TRBD2. The CDR3 is 17 residues long. Trimming cost V 0 bases and J 8 bases; bases outside gene matches: 11. Looked up from germline, CDR1 is SGHDN and CDR2 is FVKESK. CDR3 residues: CASSQDESSGRYDEQFF. CDR3 bases: TGTGCCAGCAGCCAAGATGAATCGAGCGGGAGGTACGATGAGCAGTTCTTC.

The chain is built from TRBV3-1 (or the pseudogene TRBV3-2) and TRBJ2-1; D is uncertain. This CDR3 contains 15 residues. V shed 4 bases and J shed 1 base, with 11 bases lying between them. Germline V CDR1 and CDR2: LGHDT, YNNKEL (reference sequence). The CDR3 here is CASSLDTKSYNEQFF. Here the CDR3 DNA reads TGTGCCAGCAGCCTCGACACAAAATCCTACAATGAGCAGTTCTTC.

The chain is built from TRBV3-1 (or the pseudogene TRBV3-2) and TRBJ2-2; the match to TRBD1 covers 11 bases. The CDR3 totals 20 residues. Germline assignment: CDR1 LGHDT and CDR2 YNNKEL (reference sequence). With 1 base clipped from V and 6 bases from J, the junction kept 16 bases outside the gene matches. Here the CDR3 DNA reads TGTGCCAGCAGCCAAGCCGTTCCGGGACAGGGGGAAATGGGTCCCGGGGAGCTGTTTTTT. Amino acids: CASSQAVPGQGEMGPGELFF.

This chain joins TRBV4-3 and TRBJ1-2, with D unresolved. Germline CDR1 and CDR2: LGHNA and YSLEER. The CDR3 sequence is 12 residues long. The ends were cut back, 2 bases at V and 1 base at J, with 2 bases in the middle. CDR3 protein: CASSQYNYGYTF. The CDR3 region has the DNA TGCGCCAGCAGCCAATATAACTATGGCTACACCTTC.

This clone was counted between two and nine times. The rearrangement uses TRBV12-3 or TRBV12-4 and TRBJ2-7; 7 bases are shared with TRBD2. The CDR3 is made up of 13 amino acids. V lost 5 bases, J lost 4 bases, and 5 bases stayed unmatched. The CDR3 nucleotides are TGTGCCAGCAGTGAAGCGGGATTATACGAGCAGTACTTC. As protein: CASSEAGLYEQYF.

This clone was seen just once. This chain connects TRBV6-2 or TRBV6-3 to TRBJ2-7, with TRBD1 as a possible D gene (6 bases). Trimming shortened V by 5 bases and J by 3 bases, and 11 bases separated the two germline ends. Per germline, CDR1 MNHEY and CDR2 SVGEGT. The CDR3 runs 13 residues. Here the CDR3 reads CASSKQDSYEQYF. CDR3 DNA sequence: TGTGCCAGCAGTAAACAGGACAGCTACGAGCAGTACTTC.

This chain connects TRBV6-5 to TRBJ2-5, with 7 bases aligning to TRBD2. In germline, CDR1 is MNHEY, CDR2 SVGAGI. The J segment lost 2 bases and the V segment lost 5 bases, leaving 2 bases of the junction unmatched. The CDR3 covers 13 residues. This CDR3 is CASSLAEQETQYF. CDR3 DNA sequence: TGTGCCAGCAGTCTAGCGGAGCAAGAGACCCAGTACTTC.

The J gene is TRBJ2-7, the V gene TRBV4-1; D perhaps matches TRBD1 (5 bases). Trimming left V 2 bases short and J 6 bases short, with 17 bases between. CDR3 length: 15 amino acids. Germline lookup yields CDR1 MGHRA and CDR2 YSYEKL. The CDR3 reads CASSQNLQRQREQYF. In nucleotides, the CDR3 is TGCGCCAGCAGCCAAAATCTGCAGCGACAGCGCGAGCAGTACTTC.

The chain recombines TRBV30 with TRBJ1-2; no clear D. V lost 1 base to trimming and J lost 1 base, with 7 bases between them. Germline V gene lookup returns CDR1 GTSNPN and CDR2 SVGIG (reference sequence). CDR3 length equals 13 residues. CDR3 sequence reads: CAWSGNSNYGYTF. CDR3 coding DNA: TGTGCCTGGAGTGGGAACAGTAACTATGGCTACACCTTC.

This sequence joins TRBV7-2 and TRBJ2-7; D ambiguous. Germline CDR1 reads SGHTA; CDR2 reads FQGNSA. The CDR3 covers 14 residues. With 3 bases removed from V and 2 bases from J, the gap between germline ends came to 11 bases. Written as DNA, the CDR3 is TGTGCCAGCAGCTTTACAACAGATACCTACGAGCAGTACTTC. Translated, it gives CASSFTTDTYEQYF.